This T cell receptor (beta chain) came from a study of shared T cell receptors in the human thymus. Losses at the gene ends were 0 bases for V and 6 bases for J; bases not matched to a gene: 6. The CDR3 contains 18 residues. CDR1 LNHDA and CDR2 SQIVND come from the germline V gene (reference sequence). Assay used: immunoSEQ multiplex PCR; TCRdb lists only in-frame clones, some missing. The sample carries about 380,000 clones, about 95% recorded once. The source of this sequence is a human donor. Sequencing used thymocytes. The V call is TRBV19, the J call TRBJ2-2; 14 positions agree with TRBD2. The CDR3 region has the DNA TGTGCCAGTAGTATAGAGGGGACTAGCGGGAGTGTTCCCGGGGAGCTGTTTTTT. It yields the protein CASSIEGTSGSVPGELFF. Full variable domain (rest looked up from reference TRBV19 and TRBJ2-2): DGGITQSPKYLFRKEGQNVTLSCEQNLNHDAMYWYRQDPGQGLRLIYYSQIVNDFQKGDIAEGYSVSREKKESFPLTVTSAQKNPTAFYLCASSIEGTSGSVPGELFFGEGSRLTVL.